The 10 T cell receptor beta chains below come from one sample, sequenced in a study of identical twins. TCRdb reprocessed the 5' RACE reads via MiXCR and lists one record per CDR3 protein. The sample consists of 430,000 or so distinct CDR3 sequences, 20% to 25% of them appearing once. These records were also assigned to another study, of T cells expressing NK-cell markers.

The specimen was CD4+ T cells sorted from blood. The source is a woman in her late teens or twenties in good health.

J is TRBJ2-7 and V is TRBV12-3 or TRBV12-4; tentatively, D is TRBD2 (5 bases). With 7 bases removed from V and 0 bases from J, the gap between germline ends came to 10 bases. This CDR3 is 13 amino acids long. CDR3: CASTLGLSYEQYF. The CDR3 DNA reads TGTGCCAGCACCCTAGGACTCTCCTACGAGCAGTACTTC.

Many counts were recorded for this clonotype. The V call is TRBV12-3 or TRBV12-4, the J call TRBJ1-2; maybe TRBD1 (5 bases). The CDR3 covers 13 residues. Trimming cost V 6 bases and J 9 bases, with 17 bases left between them. DNA for the CDR3: TGTGCCAGCAGCCCGGACGACCCAGGGCGCTACACCTTC. Its translation is CASSPDDPGRYTF.

The chain recombines TRBV11-2 with TRBJ2-2; D gene uncertain. V was clipped by 5 bases and J by 2 bases, with 12 bases between them. This CDR3 region has 15 residues. Germline-derived CDR1 and CDR2 are SGHAT and FQNNGV. CDR3: CASSIDLANTGELFF. Written as DNA, the CDR3 is TGTGCCAGCAGCATTGACTTAGCAAACACCGGGGAGCTGTTTTTT.

The chain is built from TRBV27 and TRBJ1-1; D is ambiguous. The CDR3 covers 12 residues. CDR1 and CDR2 (germline): MNHEY, SMNVEV (reference sequence). Trimming took 6 bases from V and 2 from J, leaving 7 bases between them. The chain's CDR3 is CASRERNTEAFF. The CDR3 DNA follows: TGTGCCAGCAGGGAGCGAAACACTGAAGCTTTCTTT.

The CDR3 spells CSARDQSVWQFF. CDR3 nucleotide sequence: TGCAGTGCTAGAGATCAAAGTGTGTGGCAGTTCTTC. J is TRBJ2-1 and V is TRBV20-1; D is unresolved. The CDR3 covers 12 residues. Germline CDR1 and CDR2: DFQATT and SNEGSKA (reference sequence). V lost 0 bases and J lost 12, with 12 bases in between.

This clonotype was detected a few times. This chain uses TRBV2 with TRBJ1-2; TRBD1 agrees at 8 bases. Germline values: CDR1 SNHLY, CDR2 FYNNEI. The CDR3 loop spans 14 amino acids. Trimming took 1 base from V and 6 from J; bases not matched to a gene: 4. The CDR3 region is CASSEGQGAHGYTF. The CDR3 DNA sequence: TGTGCCAGCAGTGAAGGGCAGGGGGCGCATGGCTACACCTTC.

This sequence joins TRBV11-2 and TRBJ2-3; D tentatively reads TRBD1 or TRBD2 (6 bases each). The CDR3 is 18 amino acids. Deletions cut 1 base from V and 3 bases from J, with 20 bases between. Germline V gene sequence: CDR1 SGHAT, CDR2 FQNNGV. The CDR3 nucleotides read TGTGCCAGCAGCTTAGTGGGGGGCGCCGATACGTTAACAGATACGCAGTATTTT. Translation gives CASSLVGGADTLTDTQYF.

This clonotype has a handful of counts. The chain has TRBV5-1 and TRBJ2-7; 7 bases are shared with TRBD1. In germline, CDR1 is SGHRS, CDR2 YFSETQ. V lost 2 bases and J lost 3; bases outside the gene matches: 5. CDR3 length: 14 residues. The DNA of the CDR3 is TGCGCCAGCAGCTTTAGGACAGGTAACTACGAGCAGTACTTC. Its protein product is CASSFRTGNYEQYF. Based on the CDR3 plus reference TRBV5-1 and TRBJ2-7, the full variable domain is KAGVTQTPRYLIKTRGQQVTLSCSPISGHRSVSWYQQTPGQGLQFLFEYFSETQRNKGNFPGRFSGRQFSNSRSEMNVSTLELGDSALYLCASSFRTGNYEQYFGPGTRLTVT.

This sequence joins TRBV29-1 and TRBJ1-1, with TRBD1 matching 7 bases. V lost 7 bases to trimming and J lost 1 base; unmatched junction nucleotides: 3. Germline V gene lookup returns CDR1 SQVTM and CDR2 ANQGSEA. The CDR3 consists of 12 residues. CDR3 in amino acids: CSGYRGNTEAFF. The CDR3 DNA reads as TGCAGCGGCTACAGGGGGAACACTGAAGCTTTCTTT.

This chain connects TRBV7-8 to TRBJ2-1; 7 bases are a match to TRBD1. From germline, CDR1 is SGHVS and CDR2 FQNEAQ. Losses at the gene ends were 5 bases for V and 4 bases for J; bases not matched to a gene: 14. This CDR3 is built from 17 residues. The CDR3 sequence is CASSQREGGYDYNEQFF. CDR3 bases: TGTGCCAGCAGCCAGAGGGAAGGGGGCTACGATTACAATGAGCAGTTCTTC.